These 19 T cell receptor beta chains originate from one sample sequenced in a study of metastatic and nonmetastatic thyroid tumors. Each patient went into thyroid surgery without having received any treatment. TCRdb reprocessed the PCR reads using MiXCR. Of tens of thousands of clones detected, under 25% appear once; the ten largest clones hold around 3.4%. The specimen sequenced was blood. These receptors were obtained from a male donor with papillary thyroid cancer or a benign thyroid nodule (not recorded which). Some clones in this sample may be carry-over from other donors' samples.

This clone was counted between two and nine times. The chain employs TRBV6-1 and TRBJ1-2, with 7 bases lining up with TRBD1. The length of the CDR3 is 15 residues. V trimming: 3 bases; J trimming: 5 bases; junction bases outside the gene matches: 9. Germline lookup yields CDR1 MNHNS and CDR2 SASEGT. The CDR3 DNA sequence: TGTGCCAGCAGTGAGGGTCAGGGGGTTTATTATGGCTACACCTTC. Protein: CASSEGQGVYYGYTF.

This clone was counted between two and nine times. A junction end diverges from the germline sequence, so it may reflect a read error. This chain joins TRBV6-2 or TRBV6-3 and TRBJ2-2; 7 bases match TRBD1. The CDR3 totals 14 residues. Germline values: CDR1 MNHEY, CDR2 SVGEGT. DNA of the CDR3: TGTGCCAGCAGTAAAGGGGGCTCCCCCGGTGAGCTGTTTTTT. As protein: CASSKGGSPGELFF.

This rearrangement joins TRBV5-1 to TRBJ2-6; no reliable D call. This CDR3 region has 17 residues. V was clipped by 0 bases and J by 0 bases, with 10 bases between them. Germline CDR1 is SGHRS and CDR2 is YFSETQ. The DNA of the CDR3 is TGCGCCAGCAGCTTGGTTCTAGGAACCTCTGGGGCCAACGTCCTGACTTTC. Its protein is CASSLVLGTSGANVLTF.

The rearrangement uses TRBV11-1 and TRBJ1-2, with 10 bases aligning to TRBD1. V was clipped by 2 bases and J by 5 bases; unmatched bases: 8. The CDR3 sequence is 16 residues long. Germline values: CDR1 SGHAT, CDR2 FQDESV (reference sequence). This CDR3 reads CASSLRTGGELYGYTF. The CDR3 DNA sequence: TGTGCCAGCAGCTTACGGACAGGGGGTGAGTTATATGGCTACACCTTC.

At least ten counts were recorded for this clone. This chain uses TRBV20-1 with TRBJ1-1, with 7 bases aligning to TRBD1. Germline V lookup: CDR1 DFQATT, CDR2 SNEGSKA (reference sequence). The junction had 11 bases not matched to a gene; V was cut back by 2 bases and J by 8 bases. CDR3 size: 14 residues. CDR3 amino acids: CSARRTGPYEEAFF. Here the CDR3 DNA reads TGCAGTGCTAGAAGGACAGGTCCATACGAAGAAGCTTTCTTT.

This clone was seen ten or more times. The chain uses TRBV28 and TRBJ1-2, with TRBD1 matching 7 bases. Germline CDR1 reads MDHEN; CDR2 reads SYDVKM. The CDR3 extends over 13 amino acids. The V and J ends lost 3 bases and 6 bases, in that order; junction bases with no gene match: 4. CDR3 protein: CASSLTGRDGYTF. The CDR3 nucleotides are TGTGCCAGCAGTTTGACAGGGCGGGATGGCTACACCTTC.

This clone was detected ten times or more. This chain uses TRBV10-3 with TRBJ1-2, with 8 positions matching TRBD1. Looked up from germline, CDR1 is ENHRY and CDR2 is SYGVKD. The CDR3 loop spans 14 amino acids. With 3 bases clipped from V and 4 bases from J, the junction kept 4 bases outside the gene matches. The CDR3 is CAISEGDRFYGYTF. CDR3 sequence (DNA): TGTGCCATCAGTGAAGGGGACAGGTTCTATGGCTACACCTTC.

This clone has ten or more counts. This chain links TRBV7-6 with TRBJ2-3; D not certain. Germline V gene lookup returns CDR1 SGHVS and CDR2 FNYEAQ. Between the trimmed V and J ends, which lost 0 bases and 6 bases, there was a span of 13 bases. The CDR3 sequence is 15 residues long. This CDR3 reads CASSLAGSRADTQYF. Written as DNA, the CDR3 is TGTGCCAGCAGCTTAGCGGGTTCCCGGGCCGATACGCAGTATTTT.

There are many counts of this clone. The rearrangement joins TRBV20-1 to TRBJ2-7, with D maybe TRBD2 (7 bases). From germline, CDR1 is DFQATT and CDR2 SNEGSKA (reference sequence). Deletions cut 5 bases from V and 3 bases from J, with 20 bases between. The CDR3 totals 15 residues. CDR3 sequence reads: CSARGAGTPYYEQYF. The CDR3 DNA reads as TGCAGTGCTCGGGGGGCAGGGACCCCCTACTACGAGCAGTACTTC.

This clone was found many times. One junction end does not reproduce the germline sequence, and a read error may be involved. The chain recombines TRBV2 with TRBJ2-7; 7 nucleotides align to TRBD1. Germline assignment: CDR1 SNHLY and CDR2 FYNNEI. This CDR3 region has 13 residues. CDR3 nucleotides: TGTGCCAGCAGAGGGACAGACGTCTTACGTGCCTGGTTC. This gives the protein CASRGTDVLRAWF.

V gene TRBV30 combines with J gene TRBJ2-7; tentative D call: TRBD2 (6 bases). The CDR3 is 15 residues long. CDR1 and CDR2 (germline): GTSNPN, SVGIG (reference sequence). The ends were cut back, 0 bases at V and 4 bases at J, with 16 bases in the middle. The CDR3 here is CAWSVLGDSEYEQYF. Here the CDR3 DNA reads TGTGCCTGGAGTGTACTAGGGGACTCGGAGTACGAGCAGTACTTC.

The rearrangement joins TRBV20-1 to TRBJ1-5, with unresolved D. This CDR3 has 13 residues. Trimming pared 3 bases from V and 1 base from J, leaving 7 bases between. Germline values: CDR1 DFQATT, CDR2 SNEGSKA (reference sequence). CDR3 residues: CSAREGSNQPQHF. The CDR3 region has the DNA TGCAGTGCTAGGGAGGGAAGCAATCAGCCCCAGCATTTT.

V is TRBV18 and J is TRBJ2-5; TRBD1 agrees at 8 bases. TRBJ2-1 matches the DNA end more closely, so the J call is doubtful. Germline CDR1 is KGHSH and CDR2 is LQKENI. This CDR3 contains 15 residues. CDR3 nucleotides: TGTGCCAGCTCACCTTGGACAGGGCTAGAAAATGAGCAGTTCTTC. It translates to CASSPWTGLENEQFF.

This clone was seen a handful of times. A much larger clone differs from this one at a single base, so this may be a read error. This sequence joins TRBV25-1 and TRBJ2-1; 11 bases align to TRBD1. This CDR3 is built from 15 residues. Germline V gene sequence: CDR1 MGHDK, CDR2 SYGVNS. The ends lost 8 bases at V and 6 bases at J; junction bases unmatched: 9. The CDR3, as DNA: TGTGCCAGCGCCGGGGGGGGGACAGGGGGCAATGAGCAGTTCTTC. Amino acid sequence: CASAGGGTGGNEQFF.

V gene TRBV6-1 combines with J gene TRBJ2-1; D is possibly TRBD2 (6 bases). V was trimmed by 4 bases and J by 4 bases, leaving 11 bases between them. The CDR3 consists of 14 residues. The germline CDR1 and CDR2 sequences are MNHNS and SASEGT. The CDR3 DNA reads TGTGCCAGCAGTGTGGCTAGCGAGTACAATGAGCAGTTCTTC. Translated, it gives CASSVASEYNEQFF.

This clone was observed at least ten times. The CDR3: CASRLRDREVSPLHF. The CDR3 coding sequence is TGTGCCAGCAGACTCCGGGACAGGGAGGTTTCACCCCTCCACTTT. The chain is built from TRBV3-1 and TRBJ1-6, with 9 nucleotides matching TRBD1. The length of the CDR3 is 15 residues. The junction had 9 bases not matched to a gene; V was cut back by 6 bases and J by 9 bases. Germline values: CDR1 LGHDT, CDR2 YNNKEL (reference sequence). The full variable domain, in which reference TRBV3-1 and TRBJ1-6 provide the parts outside the CDR3, is DTAVSQTPKYLVTQMGNDKSIKCEQNLGHDTMYWYKQDSKKFLKIMFSYNNKELIINETVPNRFSPKSPDKAHLNLHINSLELGDSAVYFCASRLRDREVSPLHFGNGTRLTVT.

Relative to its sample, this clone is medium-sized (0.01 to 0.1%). CDR3 residues: CASSYGLAGGSYEQYF. The CDR3 bases are TGTGCCAGCAGTTACGGACTAGCGGGGGGCTCCTACGAGCAGTACTTC. V is TRBV6-5 and J is TRBJ2-7; TRBD2 matches at 14 bases. V lost 2 bases, J lost 0 bases, and 0 bases stayed unmatched. Germline assignment: CDR1 MNHEY and CDR2 SVGAGI. This CDR3 has 16 residues.

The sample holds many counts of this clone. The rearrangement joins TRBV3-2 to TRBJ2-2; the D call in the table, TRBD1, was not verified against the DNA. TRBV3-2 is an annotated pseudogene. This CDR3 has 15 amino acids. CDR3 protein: CASSPPGRDTGELFF. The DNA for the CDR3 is TGTGCCAGCAGCCCACCCGGGCGTGACACCGGGGAGCTGTTTTTT.

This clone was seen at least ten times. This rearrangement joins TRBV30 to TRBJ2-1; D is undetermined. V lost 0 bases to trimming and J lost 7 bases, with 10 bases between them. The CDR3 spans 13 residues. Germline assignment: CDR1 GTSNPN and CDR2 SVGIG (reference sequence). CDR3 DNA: TGTGCCTGGAGTGTACAAGATCCGAATGAGCAGTTCTTC. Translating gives CAWSVQDPNEQFF. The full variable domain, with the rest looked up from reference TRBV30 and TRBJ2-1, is SQTIHQWPATLVQPVGSPLSLECTVEGTSNPNLYWYRQAAGRGLQLLFYSVGIGQISSEVPQNLSASRPQDRQFILSSKKLLLSDSGFYLCAWSVQDPNEQFFGPGTRLTVL.